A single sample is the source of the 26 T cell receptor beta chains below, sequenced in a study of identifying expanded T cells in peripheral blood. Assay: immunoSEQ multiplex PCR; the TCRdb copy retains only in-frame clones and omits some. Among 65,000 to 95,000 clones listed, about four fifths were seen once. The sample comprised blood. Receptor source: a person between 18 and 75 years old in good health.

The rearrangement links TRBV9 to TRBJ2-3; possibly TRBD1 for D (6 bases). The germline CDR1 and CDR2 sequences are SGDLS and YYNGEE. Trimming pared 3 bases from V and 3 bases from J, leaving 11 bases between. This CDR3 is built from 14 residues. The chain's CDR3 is CASSALRGTDTQYF. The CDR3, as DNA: TGTGCCAGCAGCGCCCTGAGGGGGACAGATACGCAGTATTTT.

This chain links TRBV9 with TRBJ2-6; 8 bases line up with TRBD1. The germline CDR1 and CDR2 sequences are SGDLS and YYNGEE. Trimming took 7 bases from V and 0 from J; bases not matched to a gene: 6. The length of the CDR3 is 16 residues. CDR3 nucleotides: TGTGCCAGCTCTCGGACAGGGCACTCTGGGGCCAACGTCCTGACTTTC. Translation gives CASSRTGHSGANVLTF.

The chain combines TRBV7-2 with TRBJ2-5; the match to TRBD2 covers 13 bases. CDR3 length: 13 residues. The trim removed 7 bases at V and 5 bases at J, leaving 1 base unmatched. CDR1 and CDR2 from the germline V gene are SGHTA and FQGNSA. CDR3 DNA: TGTGCCAGCACGACTAGCGGGAGGGAGACCCAGTACTTC. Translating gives CASTTSGRETQYF.

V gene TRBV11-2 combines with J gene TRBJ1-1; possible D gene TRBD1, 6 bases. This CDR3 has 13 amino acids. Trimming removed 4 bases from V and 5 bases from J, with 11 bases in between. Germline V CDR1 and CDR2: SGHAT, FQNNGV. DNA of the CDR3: TGTGCCAGCAGCTCGCAGGGGATGACTGAAGCTTTCTTT. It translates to CASSSQGMTEAFF.

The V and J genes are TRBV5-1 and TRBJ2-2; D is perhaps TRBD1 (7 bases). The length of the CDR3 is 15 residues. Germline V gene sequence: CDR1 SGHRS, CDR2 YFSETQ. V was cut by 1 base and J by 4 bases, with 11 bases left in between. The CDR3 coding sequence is TGCGCCAGCAGCTTGTCCAGGGGGGTCACCGGGGAGCTGTTTTTT. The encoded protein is CASSLSRGVTGELFF.

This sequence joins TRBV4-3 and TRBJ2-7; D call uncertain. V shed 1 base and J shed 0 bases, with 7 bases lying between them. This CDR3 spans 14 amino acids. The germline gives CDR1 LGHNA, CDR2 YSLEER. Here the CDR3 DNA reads TGCGCCAGCAGCCAAGGGCACAGCTCCTACGAGCAGTACTTC. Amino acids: CASSQGHSSYEQYF.

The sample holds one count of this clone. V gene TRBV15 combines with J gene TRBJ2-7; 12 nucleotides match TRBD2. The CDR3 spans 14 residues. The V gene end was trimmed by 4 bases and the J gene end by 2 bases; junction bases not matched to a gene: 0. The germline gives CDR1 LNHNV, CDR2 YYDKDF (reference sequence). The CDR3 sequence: CATSTSGRAYEQYF. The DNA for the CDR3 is TGTGCCACCAGCACTAGCGGGAGGGCCTACGAGCAGTACTTC.

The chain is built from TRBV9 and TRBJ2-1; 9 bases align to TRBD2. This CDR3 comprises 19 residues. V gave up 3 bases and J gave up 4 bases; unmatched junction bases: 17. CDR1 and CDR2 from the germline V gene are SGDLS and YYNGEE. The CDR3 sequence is CASSANKDVAGETYNEQFF. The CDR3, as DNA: TGTGCCAGCAGCGCCAATAAGGATGTAGCGGGAGAAACATACAATGAGCAGTTCTTC.

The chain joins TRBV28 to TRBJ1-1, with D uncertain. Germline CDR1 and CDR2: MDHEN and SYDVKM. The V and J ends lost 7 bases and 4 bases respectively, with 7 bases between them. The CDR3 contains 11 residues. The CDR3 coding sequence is TGTGCCAGCATATCCAGCACTGAAGCTTTCTTT. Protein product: CASISSTEAFF.

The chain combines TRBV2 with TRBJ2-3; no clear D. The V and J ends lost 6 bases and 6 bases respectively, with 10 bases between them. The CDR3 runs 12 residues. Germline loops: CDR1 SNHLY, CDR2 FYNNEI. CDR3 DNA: TGTGCCAGCAGGACTCTGGCGGATACGCAGTATTTT. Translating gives CASRTLADTQYF.

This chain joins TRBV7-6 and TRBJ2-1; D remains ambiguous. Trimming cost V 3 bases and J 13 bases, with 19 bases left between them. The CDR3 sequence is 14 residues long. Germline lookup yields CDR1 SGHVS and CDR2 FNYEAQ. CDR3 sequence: CASSLEPSGALQFF. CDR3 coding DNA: TGTGCCAGCAGCTTGGAACCCTCTGGAGCATTACAGTTCTTC.

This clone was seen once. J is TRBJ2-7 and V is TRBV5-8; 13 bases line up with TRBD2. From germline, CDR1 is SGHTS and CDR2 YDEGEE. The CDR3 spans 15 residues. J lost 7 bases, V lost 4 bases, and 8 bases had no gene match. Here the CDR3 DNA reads TGTGCCAGCAGCCGCGGACTAGCGGGAGAGAATGAGCAGTACTTC. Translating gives CASSRGLAGENEQYF.

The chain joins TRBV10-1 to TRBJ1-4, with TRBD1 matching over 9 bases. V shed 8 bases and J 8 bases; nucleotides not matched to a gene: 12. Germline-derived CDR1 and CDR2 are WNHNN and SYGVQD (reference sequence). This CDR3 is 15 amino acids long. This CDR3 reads CASAESGTGREKLFF. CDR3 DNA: TGCGCCAGCGCCGAGTCCGGGACAGGGCGGGAAAAACTGTTTTTT.

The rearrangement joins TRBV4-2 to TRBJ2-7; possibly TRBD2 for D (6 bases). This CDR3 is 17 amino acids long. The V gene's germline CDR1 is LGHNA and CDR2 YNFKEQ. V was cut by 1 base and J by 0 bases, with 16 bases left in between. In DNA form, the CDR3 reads TGTGCCAGCAGCCAAGCGGGGGTGGTGGGGACCTCCTACGAGCAGTACTTC. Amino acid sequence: CASSQAGVVGTSYEQYF.

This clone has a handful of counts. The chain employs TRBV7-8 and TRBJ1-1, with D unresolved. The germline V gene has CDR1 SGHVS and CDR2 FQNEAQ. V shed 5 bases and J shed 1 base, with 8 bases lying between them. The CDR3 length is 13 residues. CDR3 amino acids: CASSRTQNTEAFF. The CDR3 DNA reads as TGTGCCAGCAGCCGGACCCAGAACACTGAAGCTTTCTTT.

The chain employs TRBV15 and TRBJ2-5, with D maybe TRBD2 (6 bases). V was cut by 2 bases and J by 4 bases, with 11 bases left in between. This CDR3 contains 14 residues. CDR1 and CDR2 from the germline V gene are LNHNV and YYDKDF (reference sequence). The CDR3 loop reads CATSRRSGGETQYF. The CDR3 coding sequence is TGTGCCACCAGCAGAAGGTCCGGGGGAGAGACCCAGTACTTC.

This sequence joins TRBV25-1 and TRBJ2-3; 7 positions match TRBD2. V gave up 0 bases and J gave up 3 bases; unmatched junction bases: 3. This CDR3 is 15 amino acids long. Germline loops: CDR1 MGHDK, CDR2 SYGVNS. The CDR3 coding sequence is TGTGCCAGCAGTGAATATGGCGGGAGTACAGATACGCAGTATTTT. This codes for CASSEYGGSTDTQYF.

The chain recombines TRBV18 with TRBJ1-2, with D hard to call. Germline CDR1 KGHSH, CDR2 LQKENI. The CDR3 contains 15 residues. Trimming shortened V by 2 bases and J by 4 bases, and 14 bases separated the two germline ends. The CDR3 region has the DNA TGTGCCAGCTCACCAATCTGGGAGAGAAGCTATGGCTACACCTTC. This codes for CASSPIWERSYGYTF.

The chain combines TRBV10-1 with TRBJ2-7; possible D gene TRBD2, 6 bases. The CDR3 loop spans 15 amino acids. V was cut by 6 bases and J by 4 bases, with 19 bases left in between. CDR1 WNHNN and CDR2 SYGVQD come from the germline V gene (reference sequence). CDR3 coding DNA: TGCGCCAGCAGACGGACGTGGCCAGGGAGGTACGAGCAGTACTTC. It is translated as CASRRTWPGRYEQYF.

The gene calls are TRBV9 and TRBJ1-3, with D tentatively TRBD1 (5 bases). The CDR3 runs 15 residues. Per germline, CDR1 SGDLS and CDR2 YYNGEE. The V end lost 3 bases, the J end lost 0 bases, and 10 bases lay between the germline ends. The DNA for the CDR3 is TGTGCCAGCAGCGAATGGGGGACCTCTGGAAACACCATATATTTT. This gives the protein CASSEWGTSGNTIYF.

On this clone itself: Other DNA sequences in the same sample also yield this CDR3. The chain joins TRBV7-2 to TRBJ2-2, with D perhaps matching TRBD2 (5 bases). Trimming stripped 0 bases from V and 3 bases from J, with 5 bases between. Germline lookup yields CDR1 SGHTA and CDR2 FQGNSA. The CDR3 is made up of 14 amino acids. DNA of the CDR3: TGTGCCAGCAGCTTAGCGGGAGACACCGGGGAGCTGTTTTTT. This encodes CASSLAGDTGELFF.

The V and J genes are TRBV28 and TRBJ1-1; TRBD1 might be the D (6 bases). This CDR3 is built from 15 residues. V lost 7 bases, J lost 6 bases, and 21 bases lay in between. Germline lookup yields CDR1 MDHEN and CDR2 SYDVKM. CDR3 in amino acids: CASITPARGNAEAFF. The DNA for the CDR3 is TGTGCCAGCATCACCCCGGCCAGGGGAAACGCTGAAGCTTTCTTT.

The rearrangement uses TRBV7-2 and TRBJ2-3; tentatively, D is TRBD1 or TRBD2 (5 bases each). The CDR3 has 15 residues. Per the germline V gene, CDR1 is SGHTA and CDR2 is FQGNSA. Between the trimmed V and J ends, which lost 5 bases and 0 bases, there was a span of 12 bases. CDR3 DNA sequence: TGTGCCAGCAGCCGGGACGGTCCTAGCACAGATACGCAGTATTTT. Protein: CASSRDGPSTDTQYF.

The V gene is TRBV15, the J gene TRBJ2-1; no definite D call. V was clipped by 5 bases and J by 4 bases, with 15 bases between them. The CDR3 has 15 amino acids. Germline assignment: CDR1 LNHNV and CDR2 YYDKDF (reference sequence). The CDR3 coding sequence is TGTGCCACCAGCGGCGAGGACGCGAATTACAATGAGCAGTTCTTC. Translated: CATSGEDANYNEQFF.

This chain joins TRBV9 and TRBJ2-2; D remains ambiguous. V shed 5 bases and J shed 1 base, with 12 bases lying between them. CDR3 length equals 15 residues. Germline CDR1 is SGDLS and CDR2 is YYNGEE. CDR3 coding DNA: TGTGCCAGCAGTGCACCCCCTTTGAACACCGGGGAGCTGTTTTTT. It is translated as CASSAPPLNTGELFF. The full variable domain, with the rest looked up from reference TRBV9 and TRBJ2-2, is DSGVTQTPKHLITATGQRVTLRCSPRSGDLSVYWYQQSLDQGLQFLIQYYNGEERAKGNILERFSAQQFPDLHSELNLSSLELGDSALYFCASSAPPLNTGELFFGEGSRLTVL.

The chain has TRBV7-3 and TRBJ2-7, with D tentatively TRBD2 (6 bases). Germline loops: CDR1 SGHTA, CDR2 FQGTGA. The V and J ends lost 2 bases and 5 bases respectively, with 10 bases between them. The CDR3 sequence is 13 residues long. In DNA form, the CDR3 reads TGTGCCAGCAGCTTAGGGACTGAGGACGAGCAGTACTTC. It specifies CASSLGTEDEQYF.